Listed here is a single TCR beta chain. What it binds is not known. TCRdb fed the 5' RACE reads into MiXCR, producing one record per CDR3 protein. The table lists about 530,000 distinct CDR3 sequences, 20% to 25% of them singletons. The data were obtained in a study of identical twins. Findings of the study overall: Donors were not followed over many years; analysis was cross-sectional. Low generation probability was overrepresented in out-of-frame alpha sequences shared by twins.

Trimming took 4 bases from V and 9 from J, leaving 17 bases between them. The CDR3 loop spans 14 amino acids. Germline V gene lookup returns CDR1 SGHKS and CDR2 YYEKEE (reference sequence). This same sample was also taken into another study, of yellow fever vaccine responses in identical twins.

The V and J genes are TRBV5-5 and TRBJ2-1; D remains ambiguous. The sample comprised CD4+ T cells sorted from blood. The receptor's source is a woman aged 18-29 years in good health. The chain's CDR3 is CASSLDTLGREQFF. CDR3 sequence (DNA): TGTGCCAGCAGCCTCGACACCCTTGGGCGTGAGCAGTTCTTC.